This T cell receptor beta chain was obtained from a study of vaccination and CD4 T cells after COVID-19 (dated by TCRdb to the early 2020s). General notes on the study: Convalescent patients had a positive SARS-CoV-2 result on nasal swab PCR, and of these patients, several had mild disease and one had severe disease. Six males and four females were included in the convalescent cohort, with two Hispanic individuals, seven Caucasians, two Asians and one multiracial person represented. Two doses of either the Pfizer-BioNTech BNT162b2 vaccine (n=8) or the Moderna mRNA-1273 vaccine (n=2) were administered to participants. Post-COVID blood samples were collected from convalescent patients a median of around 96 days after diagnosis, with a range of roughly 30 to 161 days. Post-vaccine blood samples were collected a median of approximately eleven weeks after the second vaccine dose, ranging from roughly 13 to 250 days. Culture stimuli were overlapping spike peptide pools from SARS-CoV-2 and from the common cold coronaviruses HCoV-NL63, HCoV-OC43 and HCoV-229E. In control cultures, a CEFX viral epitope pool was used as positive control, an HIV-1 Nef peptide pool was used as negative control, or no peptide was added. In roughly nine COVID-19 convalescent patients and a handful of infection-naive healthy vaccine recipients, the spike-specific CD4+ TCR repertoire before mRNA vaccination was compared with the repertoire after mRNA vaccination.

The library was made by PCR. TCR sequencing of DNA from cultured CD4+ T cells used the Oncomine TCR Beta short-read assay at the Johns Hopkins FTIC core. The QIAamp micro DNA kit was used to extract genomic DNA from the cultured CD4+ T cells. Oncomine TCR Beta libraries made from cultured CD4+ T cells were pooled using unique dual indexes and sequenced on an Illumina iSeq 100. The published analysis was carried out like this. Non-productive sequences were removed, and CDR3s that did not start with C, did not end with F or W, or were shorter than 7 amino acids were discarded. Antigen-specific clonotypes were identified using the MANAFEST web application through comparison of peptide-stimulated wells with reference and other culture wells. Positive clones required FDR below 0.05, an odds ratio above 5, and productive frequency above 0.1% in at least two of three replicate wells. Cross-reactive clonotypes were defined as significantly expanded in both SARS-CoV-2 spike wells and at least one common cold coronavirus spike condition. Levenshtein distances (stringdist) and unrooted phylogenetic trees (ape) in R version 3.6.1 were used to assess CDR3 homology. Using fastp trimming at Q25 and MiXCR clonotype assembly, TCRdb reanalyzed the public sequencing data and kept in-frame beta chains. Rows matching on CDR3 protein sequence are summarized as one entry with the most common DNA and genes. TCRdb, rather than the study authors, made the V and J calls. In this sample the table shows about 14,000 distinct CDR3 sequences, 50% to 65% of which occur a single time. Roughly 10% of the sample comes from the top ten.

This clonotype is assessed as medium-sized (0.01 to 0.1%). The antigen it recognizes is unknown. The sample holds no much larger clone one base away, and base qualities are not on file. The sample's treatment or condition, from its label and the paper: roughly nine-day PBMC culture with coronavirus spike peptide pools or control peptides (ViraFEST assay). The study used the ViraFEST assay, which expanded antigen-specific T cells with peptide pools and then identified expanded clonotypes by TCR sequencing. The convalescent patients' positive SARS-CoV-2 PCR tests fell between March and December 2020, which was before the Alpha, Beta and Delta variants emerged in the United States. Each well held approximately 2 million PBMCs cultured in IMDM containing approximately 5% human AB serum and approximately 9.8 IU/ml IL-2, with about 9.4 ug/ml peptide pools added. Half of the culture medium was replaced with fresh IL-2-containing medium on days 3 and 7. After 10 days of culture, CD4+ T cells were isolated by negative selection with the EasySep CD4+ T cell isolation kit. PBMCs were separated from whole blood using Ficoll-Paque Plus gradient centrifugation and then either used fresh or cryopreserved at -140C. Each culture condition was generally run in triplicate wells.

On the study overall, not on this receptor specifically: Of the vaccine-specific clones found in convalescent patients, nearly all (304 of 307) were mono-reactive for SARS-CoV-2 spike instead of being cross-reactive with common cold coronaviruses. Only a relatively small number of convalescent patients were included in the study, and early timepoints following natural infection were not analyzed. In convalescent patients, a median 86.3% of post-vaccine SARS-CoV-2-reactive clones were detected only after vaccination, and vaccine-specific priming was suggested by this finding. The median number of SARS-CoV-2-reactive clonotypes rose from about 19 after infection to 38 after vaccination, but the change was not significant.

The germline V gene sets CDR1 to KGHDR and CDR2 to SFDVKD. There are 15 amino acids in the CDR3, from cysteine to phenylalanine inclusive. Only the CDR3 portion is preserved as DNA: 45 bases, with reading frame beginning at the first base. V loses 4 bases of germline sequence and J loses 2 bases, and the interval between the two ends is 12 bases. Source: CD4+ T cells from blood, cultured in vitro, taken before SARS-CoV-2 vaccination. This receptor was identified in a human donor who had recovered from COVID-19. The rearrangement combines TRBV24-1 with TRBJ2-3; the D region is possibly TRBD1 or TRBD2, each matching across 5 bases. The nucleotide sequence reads TGTGCCACCAGTGACCGGGACGTTCTCACAGATACGCAGTATTTT. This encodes CATSDRDVLTDTQYF.